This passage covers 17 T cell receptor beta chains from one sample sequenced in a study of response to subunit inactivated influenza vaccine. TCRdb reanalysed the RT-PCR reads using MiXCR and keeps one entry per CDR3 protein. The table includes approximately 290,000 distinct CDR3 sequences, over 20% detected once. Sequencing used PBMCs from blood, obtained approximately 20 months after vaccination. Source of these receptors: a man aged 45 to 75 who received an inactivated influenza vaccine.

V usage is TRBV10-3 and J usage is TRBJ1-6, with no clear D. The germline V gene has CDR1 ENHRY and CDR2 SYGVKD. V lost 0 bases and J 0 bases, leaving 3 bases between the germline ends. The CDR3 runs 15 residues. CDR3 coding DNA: TGTGCCATCAGTGAGTCGAGCTCCTATAATTCACCCCTCCACTTT. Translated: CAISESSSYNSPLHF.

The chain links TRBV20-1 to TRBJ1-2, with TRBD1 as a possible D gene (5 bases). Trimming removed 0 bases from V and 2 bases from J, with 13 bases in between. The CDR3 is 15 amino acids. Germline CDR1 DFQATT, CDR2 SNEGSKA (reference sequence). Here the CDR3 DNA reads TGCAGTGCTAGAGACGCGAGGGGCTCAAACTATGGCTACACCTTC. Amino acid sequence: CSARDARGSNYGYTF.

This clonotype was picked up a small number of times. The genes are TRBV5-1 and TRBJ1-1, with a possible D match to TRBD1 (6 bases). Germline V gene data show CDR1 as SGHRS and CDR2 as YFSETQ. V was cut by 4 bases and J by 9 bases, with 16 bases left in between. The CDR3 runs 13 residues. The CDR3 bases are TGCGCCAGCAGCCCCATCTTCGGGGGCAAAGCTTTCTTT. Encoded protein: CASSPIFGGKAFF.

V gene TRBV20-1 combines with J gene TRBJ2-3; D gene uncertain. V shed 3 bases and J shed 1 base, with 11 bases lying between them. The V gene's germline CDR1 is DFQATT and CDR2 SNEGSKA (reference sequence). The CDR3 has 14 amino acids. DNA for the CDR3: TGCAGTGCTAGTGATCCCTTCGGCACAGATACGCAGTATTTT. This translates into CSASDPFGTDTQYF.

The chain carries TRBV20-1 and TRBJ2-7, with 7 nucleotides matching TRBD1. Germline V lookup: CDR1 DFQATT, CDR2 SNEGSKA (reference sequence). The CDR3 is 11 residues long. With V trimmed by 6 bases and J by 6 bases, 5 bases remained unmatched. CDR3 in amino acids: CSADRVREQYF. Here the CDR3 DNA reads TGCAGTGCCGACAGGGTACGCGAGCAGTACTTC.

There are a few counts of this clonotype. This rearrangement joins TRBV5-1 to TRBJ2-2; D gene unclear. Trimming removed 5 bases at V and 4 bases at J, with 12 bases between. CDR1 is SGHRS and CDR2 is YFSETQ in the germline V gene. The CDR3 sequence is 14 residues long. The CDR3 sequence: CASRGESLTGELFF. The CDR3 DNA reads TGCGCCAGCAGGGGTGAATCACTCACCGGGGAGCTGTTTTTT.

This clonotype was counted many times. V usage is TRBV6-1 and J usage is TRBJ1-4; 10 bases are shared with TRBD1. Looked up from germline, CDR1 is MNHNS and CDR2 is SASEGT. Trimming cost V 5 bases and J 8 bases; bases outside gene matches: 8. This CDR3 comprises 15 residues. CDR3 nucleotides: TGTGCCAGCAGTCCTCCGGGACAGGGGCTCGAAAAACTGTTTTTT. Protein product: CASSPPGQGLEKLFF.

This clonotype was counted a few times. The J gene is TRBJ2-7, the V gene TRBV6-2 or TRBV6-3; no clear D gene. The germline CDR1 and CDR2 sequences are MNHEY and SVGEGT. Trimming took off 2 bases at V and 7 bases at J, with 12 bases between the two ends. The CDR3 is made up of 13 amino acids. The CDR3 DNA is TGTGCCAGCAGTTACGCACCGAGCTGGGAGCAGTACTTC. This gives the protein CASSYAPSWEQYF.

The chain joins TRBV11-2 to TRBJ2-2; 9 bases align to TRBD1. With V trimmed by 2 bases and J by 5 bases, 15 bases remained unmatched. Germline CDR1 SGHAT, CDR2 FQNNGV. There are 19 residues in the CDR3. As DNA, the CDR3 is TGTGCCAGCAGCTTACGGGTCCCGGGACAGGGACGTAGGACCGGGGAGCTGTTTTTT. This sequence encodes CASSLRVPGQGRRTGELFF. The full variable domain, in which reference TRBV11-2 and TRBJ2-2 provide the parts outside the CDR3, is EAGVAQSPRYKIIEKRQSVAFWCNPISGHATLYWYQQILGQGPKLLIQFQNNGVVDDSQLPKDRFSAERLKGVDSTLKIQPAKLEDSAVYLCASSLRVPGQGRRTGELFFGEGSRLTVL.

CDR3 coding DNA: TGTGCCAGCAGCCAAGAACGGGGCTATGGCTACACCTTC. As protein: CASSQERGYGYTF. The chain combines TRBV7-6 with TRBJ1-2; no reliable D call. V lost 5 bases and J 4 bases, leaving 11 bases between the germline ends. The CDR3 is 13 amino acids. The germline V gene encodes CDR1 SGHVS and CDR2 FNYEAQ. Drawing the rest from reference TRBV7-6 and TRBJ1-2, the complete variable domain is GAGVSQSPRYKVTKRGQDVALRCDPISGHVSLYWYRQALGQGPEFLTYFNYEAQQDKSGLPNDRFSAERPEGSISTLTIQRTEQRDSAMYRCASSQERGYGYTFGSGTRLTVV.

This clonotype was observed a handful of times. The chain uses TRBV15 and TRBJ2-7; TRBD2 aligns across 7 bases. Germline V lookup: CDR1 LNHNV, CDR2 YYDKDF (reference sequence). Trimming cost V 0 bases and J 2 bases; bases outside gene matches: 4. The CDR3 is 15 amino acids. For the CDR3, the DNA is TGTGCCACCAGCAGAGAAACTCGGGGGGCCTACGAGCAGTACTTC. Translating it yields CATSRETRGAYEQYF.

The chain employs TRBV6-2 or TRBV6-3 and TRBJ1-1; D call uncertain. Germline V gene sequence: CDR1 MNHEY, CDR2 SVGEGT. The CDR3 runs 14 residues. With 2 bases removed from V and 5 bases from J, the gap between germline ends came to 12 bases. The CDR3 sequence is CASSYLSGGTEAFF. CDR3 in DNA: TGTGCCAGCAGTTACCTGTCGGGCGGTACTGAAGCTTTCTTT.

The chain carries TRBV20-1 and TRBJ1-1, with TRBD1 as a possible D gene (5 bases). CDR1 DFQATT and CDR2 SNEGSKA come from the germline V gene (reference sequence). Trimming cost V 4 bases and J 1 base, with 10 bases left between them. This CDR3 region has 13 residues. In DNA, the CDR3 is TGCAGTGCTAATCAGGGTGGGAACACTGAAGCTTTCTTT. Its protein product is CSANQGGNTEAFF.

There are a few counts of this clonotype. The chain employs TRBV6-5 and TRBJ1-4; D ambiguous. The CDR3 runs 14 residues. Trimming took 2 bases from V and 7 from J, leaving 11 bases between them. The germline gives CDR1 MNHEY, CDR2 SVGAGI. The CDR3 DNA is TGTGCCAGCAGTTACGCATCCGGGCTTGAAAAACTGTTTTTT. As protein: CASSYASGLEKLFF.

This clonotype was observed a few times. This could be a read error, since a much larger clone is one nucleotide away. The CDR3 loop reads CSVGQQETQYF. The DNA of the CDR3 is TGCAGCGTAGGACAGCAAGAGACCCAGTACTTC. This chain connects TRBV29-1 to TRBJ2-5; possibly TRBD1 for D (6 bases). Looked up from germline, CDR1 is SQVTM and CDR2 is ANQGSEA. With 6 bases removed from V and 2 bases from J, the gap between germline ends came to 7 bases. The CDR3 has 11 residues.

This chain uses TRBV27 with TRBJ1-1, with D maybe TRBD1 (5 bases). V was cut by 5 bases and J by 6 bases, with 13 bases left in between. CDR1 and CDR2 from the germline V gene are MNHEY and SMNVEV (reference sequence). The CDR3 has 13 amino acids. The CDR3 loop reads CASSAHRLSEAFF. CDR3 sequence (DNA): TGTGCCAGCAGTGCCCACAGGCTATCTGAAGCTTTCTTT.

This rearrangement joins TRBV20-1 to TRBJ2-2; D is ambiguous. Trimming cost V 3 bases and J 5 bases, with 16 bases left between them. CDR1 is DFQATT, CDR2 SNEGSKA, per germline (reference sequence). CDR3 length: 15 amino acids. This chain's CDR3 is CSASSLREYTGELFF. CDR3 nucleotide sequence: TGCAGTGCTAGTTCACTAAGGGAATATACCGGGGAGCTGTTTTTT.